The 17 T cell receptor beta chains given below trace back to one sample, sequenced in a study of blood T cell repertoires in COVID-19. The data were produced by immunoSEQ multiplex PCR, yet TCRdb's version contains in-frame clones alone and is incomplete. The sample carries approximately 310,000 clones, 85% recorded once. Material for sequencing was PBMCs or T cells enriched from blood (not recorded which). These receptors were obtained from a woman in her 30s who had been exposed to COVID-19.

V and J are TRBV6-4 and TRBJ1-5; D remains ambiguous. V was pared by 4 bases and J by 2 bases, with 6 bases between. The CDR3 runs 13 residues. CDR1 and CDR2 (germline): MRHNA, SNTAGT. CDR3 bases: TGTGCCAGCAGTGTGGGAGGCAATCAGCCCCAGCATTTT. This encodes CASSVGGNQPQHF.

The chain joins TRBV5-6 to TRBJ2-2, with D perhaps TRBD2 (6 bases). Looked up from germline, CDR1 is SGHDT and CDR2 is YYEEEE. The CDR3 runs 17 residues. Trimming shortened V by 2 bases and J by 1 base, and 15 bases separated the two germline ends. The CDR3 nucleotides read TGTGCCAGCAGCTTAAAAGGCCGGGGGATGAACACCGGGGAGCTGTTTTTT. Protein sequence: CASSLKGRGMNTGELFF. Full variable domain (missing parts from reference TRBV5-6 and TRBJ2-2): DAGVTQSPTHLIKTRGQQVTLRCSPKSGHDTVSWYQQALGQGPQFIFQYYEEEERQRGNFPDRFSGHQFPNYSSELNVNALLLGDSALYLCASSLKGRGMNTGELFFGEGSRLTVL.

This CDR3 is CASSPSKSIAGAGFNEQFF. The CDR3 nucleotides read TGTGCCAGTAGTCCGAGTAAATCAATAGCGGGGGCGGGGTTCAATGAGCAGTTCTTC. The genes are TRBV19 and TRBJ2-1, with TRBD2 matching 9 bases. This CDR3 has 19 amino acids. In germline, CDR1 is LNHDA, CDR2 SQIVND (reference sequence). The ends lost 5 bases at V and 6 bases at J; junction bases unmatched: 20.

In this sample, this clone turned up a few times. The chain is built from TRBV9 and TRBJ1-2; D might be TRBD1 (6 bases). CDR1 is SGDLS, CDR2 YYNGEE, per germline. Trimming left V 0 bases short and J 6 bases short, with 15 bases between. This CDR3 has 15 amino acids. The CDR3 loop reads CASSVAPGANDGYTF. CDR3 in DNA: TGTGCCAGCAGCGTAGCTCCAGGGGCCAACGATGGCTACACCTTC.

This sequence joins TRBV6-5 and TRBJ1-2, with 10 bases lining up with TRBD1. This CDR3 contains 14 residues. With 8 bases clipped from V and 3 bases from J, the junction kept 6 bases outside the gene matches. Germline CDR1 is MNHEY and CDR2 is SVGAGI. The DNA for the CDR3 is TGTGCCAGCGGGCAAGGACAGGGGGACTATGGCTACACCTTC. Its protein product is CASGQGQGDYGYTF.

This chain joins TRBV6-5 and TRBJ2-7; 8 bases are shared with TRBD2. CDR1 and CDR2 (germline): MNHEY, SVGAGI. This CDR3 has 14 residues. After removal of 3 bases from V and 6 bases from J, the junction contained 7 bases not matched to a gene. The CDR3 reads CASSYSGASGEQYF. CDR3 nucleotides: TGTGCCAGCAGTTATAGCGGGGCCTCGGGCGAGCAGTACTTC.

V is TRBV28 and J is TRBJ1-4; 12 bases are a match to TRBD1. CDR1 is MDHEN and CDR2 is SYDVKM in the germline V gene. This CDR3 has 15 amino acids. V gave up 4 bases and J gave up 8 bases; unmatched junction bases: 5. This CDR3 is CASSSSGTGGEKLFF. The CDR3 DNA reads TGTGCCAGCAGTTCCTCCGGGACAGGGGGCGAAAAACTGTTTTTT.

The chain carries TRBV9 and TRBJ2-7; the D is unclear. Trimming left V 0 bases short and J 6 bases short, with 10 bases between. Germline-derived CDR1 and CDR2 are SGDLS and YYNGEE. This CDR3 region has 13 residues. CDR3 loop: CASSVEVWSEQYF. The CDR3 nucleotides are TGTGCCAGCAGCGTAGAGGTTTGGAGCGAGCAGTACTTC.

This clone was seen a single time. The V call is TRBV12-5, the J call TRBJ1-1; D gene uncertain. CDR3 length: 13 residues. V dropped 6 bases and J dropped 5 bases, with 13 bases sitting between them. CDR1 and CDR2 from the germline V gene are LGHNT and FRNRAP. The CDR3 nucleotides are TGTGCTAGTGGAGTACTTGGAGGGACTGAAGCTTTCTTT. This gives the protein CASGVLGGTEAFF.

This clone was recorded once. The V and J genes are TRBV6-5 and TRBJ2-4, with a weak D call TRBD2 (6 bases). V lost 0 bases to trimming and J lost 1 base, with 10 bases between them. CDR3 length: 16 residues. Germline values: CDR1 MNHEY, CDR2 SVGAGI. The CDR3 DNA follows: TGTGCCAGCAGTTACTCGGGGGGTTCGGCCAAAAACATTCAGTACTTC. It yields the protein CASSYSGGSAKNIQYF.

The CDR3 spells CASSYRQNYGYTF. CDR3 DNA sequence: TGTGCCAGCAGTTATAGACAAAACTATGGCTACACCTTC. The rearrangement joins TRBV27 to TRBJ1-2; D call uncertain. Trimming shortened V by 4 bases and J by 2 bases, and 8 bases separated the two germline ends. Germline-derived CDR1 and CDR2 are MNHEY and SMNVEV (reference sequence). This CDR3 contains 13 residues.

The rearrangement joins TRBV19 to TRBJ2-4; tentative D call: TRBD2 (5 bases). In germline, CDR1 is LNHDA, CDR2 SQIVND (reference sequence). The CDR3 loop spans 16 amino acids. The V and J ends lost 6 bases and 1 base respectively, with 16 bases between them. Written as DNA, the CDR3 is TGTGCCAGTAGAGACGGACGGGGTTTGGCCAAAAACATTCAGTACTTC. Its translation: CASRDGRGLAKNIQYF.

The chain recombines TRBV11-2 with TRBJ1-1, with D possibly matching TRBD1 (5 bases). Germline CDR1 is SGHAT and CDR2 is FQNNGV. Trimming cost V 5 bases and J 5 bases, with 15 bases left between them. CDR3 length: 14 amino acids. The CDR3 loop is CASSPDWGPTEAFF. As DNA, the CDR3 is TGTGCCAGCAGCCCCGATTGGGGCCCAACTGAAGCTTTCTTT.

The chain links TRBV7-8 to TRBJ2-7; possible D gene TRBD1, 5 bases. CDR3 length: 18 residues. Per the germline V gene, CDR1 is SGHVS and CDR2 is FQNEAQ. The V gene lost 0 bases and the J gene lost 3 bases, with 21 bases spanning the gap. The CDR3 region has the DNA TGTGCCAGCAGCTTAGCGCGAGTAGTTCAGGGAAAGAGCTACGAGCAGTACTTC. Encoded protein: CASSLARVVQGKSYEQYF.

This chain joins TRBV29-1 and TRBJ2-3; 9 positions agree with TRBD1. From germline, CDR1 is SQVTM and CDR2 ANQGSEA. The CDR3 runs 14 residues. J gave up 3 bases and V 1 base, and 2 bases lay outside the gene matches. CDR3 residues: CSVEVGQGTDTQYF. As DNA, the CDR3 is TGCAGCGTTGAAGTGGGACAGGGTACAGATACGCAGTATTTT.

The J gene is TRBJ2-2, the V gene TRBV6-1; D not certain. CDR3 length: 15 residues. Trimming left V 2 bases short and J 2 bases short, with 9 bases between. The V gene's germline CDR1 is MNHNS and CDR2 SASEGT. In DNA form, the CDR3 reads TGTGCCAGCAGTGAATTTGGAGTCAACACCGGGGAGCTGTTTTTT. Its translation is CASSEFGVNTGELFF.

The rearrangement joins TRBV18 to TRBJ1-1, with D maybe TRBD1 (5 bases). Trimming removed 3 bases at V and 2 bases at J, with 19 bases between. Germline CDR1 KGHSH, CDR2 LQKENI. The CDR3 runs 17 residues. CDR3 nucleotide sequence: TGTGCCAGCTCACCTCGTCCCGGGACGGGACTAAACACTGAAGCTTTCTTT. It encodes CASSPRPGTGLNTEAFF. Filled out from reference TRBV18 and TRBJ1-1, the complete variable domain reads NAGVMQNPRHLVRRRGQEARLRCSPMKGHSHVYWYRQLPEEGLKFMVYLQKENIIDESGMPKERFSAEFPKEGPSILRIQQVVRGDSAAYFCASSPRPGTGLNTEAFFGQGTRLTVV.